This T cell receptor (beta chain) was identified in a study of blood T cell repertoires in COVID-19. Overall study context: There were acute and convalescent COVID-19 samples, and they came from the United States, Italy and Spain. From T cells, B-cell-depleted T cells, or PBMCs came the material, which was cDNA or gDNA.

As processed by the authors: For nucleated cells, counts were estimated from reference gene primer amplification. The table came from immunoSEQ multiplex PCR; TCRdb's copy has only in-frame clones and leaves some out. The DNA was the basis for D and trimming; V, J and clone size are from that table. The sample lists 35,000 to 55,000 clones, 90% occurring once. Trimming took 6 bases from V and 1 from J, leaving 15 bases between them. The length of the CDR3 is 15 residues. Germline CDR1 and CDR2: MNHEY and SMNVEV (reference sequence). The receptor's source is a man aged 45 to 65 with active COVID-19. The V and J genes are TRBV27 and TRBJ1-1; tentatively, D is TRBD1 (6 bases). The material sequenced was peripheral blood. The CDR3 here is CASSSGGAANTEAFF. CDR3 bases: TGTGCCAGCAGCTCCGGGGGGGCTGCGAACACTGAAGCTTTCTTT.